These 28 T cell receptor beta chains originate from one sample sequenced in a study of cytomegalovirus exposure and HLA in healthy donors. Vbeta (60) and Jbeta (13) primers were used in the PCR. Method: immunoSEQ multiplex PCR; TCRdb's copy keeps in-frame clones and lacks some. Of about 190,000 clones in the sample, 82% were seen once. Material for sequencing was PBMCs. These receptors originate from a woman younger than 30 in good health and CMV-seronegative.

V gene TRBV5-6 combines with J gene TRBJ1-3; 7 nucleotides agree with TRBD1. V lost 0 bases to trimming and J lost 2 bases; unmatched junction nucleotides: 2. The CDR3 totals 15 residues. From germline, CDR1 is SGHDT and CDR2 YYEEEE. The CDR3 DNA reads as TGTGCCAGCAGCTTGGGGGACAGAGCTGGAAACACCATATATTTT. As protein: CASSLGDRAGNTIYF.

This clone was seen only a few times. The rearrangement links TRBV6-5 to TRBJ1-5; TRBD1 is a possible D gene (6 bases). V was trimmed by 8 bases and J by 5 bases, leaving 13 bases between them. The CDR3 sequence is 13 residues long. Germline V gives CDR1 MNHEY, CDR2 SVGAGI. CDR3 residues: CASRGGPHQPQHF. CDR3 bases: TGTGCCAGCCGGGGGGGGCCTCATCAGCCCCAGCATTTT.

This rearrangement joins TRBV2 to TRBJ2-7, with 11 bases identical to TRBD2. The CDR3 has 15 amino acids. Unmatched junction bases numbered 12, after V lost 7 bases and J lost 7 bases. CDR1 and CDR2 (germline): SNHLY, FYNNEI. CDR3 loop: CASNIAGGPSREQYF. In DNA form, the CDR3 reads TGTGCCAGCAATATAGCGGGAGGGCCTTCGCGGGAGCAGTACTTC.

The V and J genes are TRBV19 and TRBJ1-1; 8 bases map to TRBD1. CDR3 length: 15 amino acids. V lost 3 bases, J lost 4 bases, and 7 bases stayed unmatched. CDR1 is LNHDA, CDR2 SQIVND, per germline (reference sequence). The CDR3 DNA reads as TGTGCCAGTAGTATCGGACAGGGTGTTATCACTGAAGCTTTCTTT. Its protein is CASSIGQGVITEAFF.

The J gene is TRBJ2-3, the V gene TRBV4-2; 12 nucleotides agree with TRBD2. The V segment lost 6 bases and the J segment 4 bases; nucleotides outside the gene matches: 5. Germline CDR1 reads LGHNA; CDR2 reads YNFKEQ. The CDR3 is made up of 15 amino acids. The CDR3 nucleotides are TGTGCCAGCAGTAGGACTAGCGGGGCTGCAGATACGCAGTATTTT. Protein: CASSRTSGAADTQYF.

This rearrangement joins TRBV5-4 to TRBJ2-1, with 7 positions matching TRBD2. J gave up 2 bases and V 9 bases, and 20 bases lay outside the gene matches. CDR1 is SGHNT, CDR2 YYREEE, per germline (reference sequence). This CDR3 has 18 amino acids. This chain's CDR3 is CATAPGGWSRTAYNEQFF. DNA for the CDR3: TGTGCCACCGCCCCGGGAGGTTGGTCCCGAACTGCCTACAATGAGCAGTTCTTC. The complete variable domain, with remaining parts taken from reference TRBV5-4 and TRBJ2-1, reads ETGVTQSPTHLIKTRGQQVTLRCSSQSGHNTVSWYQQALGQGPQFIFQYYREEENGRGNFPPRFSGLQFPNYSSELNVNALELDDSALYLCATAPGGWSRTAYNEQFFGPGTRLTVL.

The chain links TRBV7-8 to TRBJ2-5, with D possibly being TRBD2 (6 bases). Germline V gives CDR1 SGHVS, CDR2 FQNEAQ. CDR3 length: 14 residues. V was shortened by 4 bases and J by 4 bases, with 13 bases between the two germline ends. The CDR3 bases are TGTGCCAGCAGCTACTGGGGACTGAGAGAGACCCAGTACTTC. Protein: CASSYWGLRETQYF. Supplemented by reference TRBV7-8 and TRBJ2-5, the full variable domain reads GAGVSQSPRYKVAKRGQDVALRCDPISGHVSLFWYQQALGQGPEFLTYFQNEAQLDKSGLPSDRFFAERPEGSVSTLKIQRTQQEDSAVYLCASSYWGLRETQYFGPGTRLLVL.

The chain combines TRBV29-1 with TRBJ1-2, with 8 bases identical to TRBD1. Germline V gives CDR1 SQVTM, CDR2 ANQGSEA. V shed 2 bases, J shed 4 bases, and the junction held 9 bases outside the gene matches. The CDR3 sequence is 15 residues long. DNA for the CDR3: TGCAGCGTTGAACACCGACAGGGGCTCGTCTATGGCTACACCTTC. This encodes CSVEHRQGLVYGYTF.

This sequence joins TRBV10-3 and TRBJ2-7; 7 nucleotides match TRBD2. J lost 2 bases, V lost 0 bases, and 4 bases had no gene match. There are 15 residues in the CDR3. Germline V lookup: CDR1 ENHRY, CDR2 SYGVKD. CDR3 sequence (DNA): TGTGCCATCAGTGAGTCCCCAAGCGGGACCTACGAGCAGTACTTC. This codes for CAISESPSGTYEQYF.

The V call is TRBV11-2, the J call TRBJ1-2; 8 bases are shared with TRBD1. Germline V gives CDR1 SGHAT, CDR2 FQNNGV. The CDR3 is 14 amino acids. The V gene end was trimmed by 6 bases and the J gene end by 6 bases; junction bases not matched to a gene: 9. CDR3 region: CASSQWTGTDGYTF. The CDR3 DNA is TGTGCCAGCAGTCAGTGGACAGGGACGGATGGCTACACCTTC. The full variable domain, completed using reference TRBV11-2 and TRBJ1-2, is EAGVAQSPRYKIIEKRQSVAFWCNPISGHATLYWYQQILGQGPKLLIQFQNNGVVDDSQLPKDRFSAERLKGVDSTLKIQPAKLEDSAVYLCASSQWTGTDGYTFGSGTRLTVV.

The chain couples TRBV29-1 to TRBJ1-4; 7 nucleotides align to TRBD1. CDR3 length: 13 residues. V was clipped by 7 bases and J by 4 bases; unmatched bases: 6. Germline CDR1 and CDR2: SQVTM and ANQGSEA. CDR3 region: CSAATGDNEKLFF. The CDR3 DNA reads TGCAGCGCCGCTACAGGGGATAATGAAAAACTGTTTTTT.

The chain combines TRBV28 with TRBJ2-5, with D perhaps TRBD1 (5 bases). The CDR3 is made up of 13 amino acids. Deletions cut 10 bases from V and 2 bases from J, with 14 bases between. Germline CDR1 reads MDHEN; CDR2 reads SYDVKM. Written as DNA, the CDR3 is TGTGCCATCACAGGAGTACGGCAAGAGACCCAGTACTTC. Protein sequence: CAITGVRQETQYF.

The J gene is TRBJ2-5, the V gene TRBV6-5, with D maybe TRBD2 (7 bases). Trimming took off 10 bases at V and 5 bases at J, with 14 bases between the two ends. CDR3 size: 12 residues. CDR1 is MNHEY and CDR2 is SVGAGI in the germline V gene. In DNA form, the CDR3 reads TGTGCCACGAGAAGGGGGGGTGAGACCCAGTACTTC. Protein sequence: CATRRGGETQYF.

The chain couples TRBV5-1 to TRBJ2-5; 10 bases align to TRBD1. The better agreement between TRBJ2-7 and the DNA end casts doubt on the J call. There are 15 residues in the CDR3. From germline, CDR1 is SGHRS and CDR2 YFSETQ. The CDR3 sequence is CASSFTGTGAYEQYF. Here the CDR3 DNA reads TGCGCCAGCAGCTTCACCGGGACAGGGGCCTACGAGCAGTACTTC.

The J gene is TRBJ2-3, the V gene TRBV5-6; D is unresolved. V shed 4 bases and J shed 3 bases, with 9 bases lying between them. CDR3 length: 13 amino acids. Germline V CDR1 and CDR2: SGHDT, YYEEEE. CDR3 DNA: TGTGCCAGCAGCCGTTGGCAGACAGATACGCAGTATTTT. It translates to CASSRWQTDTQYF.

V usage is TRBV2 and J usage is TRBJ2-4; 7 bases map to TRBD1. The CDR3 runs 11 residues. Unmatched junction bases numbered 2, after V lost 6 bases and J lost 9 bases. The germline V gene encodes CDR1 SNHLY and CDR2 FYNNEI. CDR3 amino acids: CASRGQSIQYF. The CDR3 nucleotides read TGTGCCAGCAGGGGACAGTCCATTCAGTACTTC.

The chain links TRBV10-3 to TRBJ1-4; D is undetermined. This CDR3 spans 15 amino acids. Germline V gene lookup returns CDR1 ENHRY and CDR2 SYGVKD. V was clipped by 2 bases and J by 3 bases, with 10 bases between them. The CDR3 loop reads CAISEKPGANEKLFF. The DNA of the CDR3 is TGTGCCATCAGTGAGAAACCGGGAGCTAATGAAAAACTGTTTTTT.

This chain connects TRBV23-1 to TRBJ1-5; D may be TRBD1 (5 bases). TRBV23-1 is noted as an ORF with a role that remains uncertain. The germline V and J ends were trimmed by 3 bases and 5 bases, with 20 bases remaining between them. The CDR3 runs to 17 residues. This CDR3 reads CASSQNQGVVTHQPQHF. CDR3 sequence (DNA): TGCGCCAGCAGTCAGAATCAAGGGGTTGTTACCCATCAGCCCCAGCATTTT.

The chain recombines TRBV11-2 with TRBJ1-6; 10 positions match TRBD1. CDR3 length: 15 amino acids. V was clipped by 5 bases and J by 7 bases; unmatched bases: 5. Germline V gene lookup returns CDR1 SGHAT and CDR2 FQNNGV. The CDR3 loop reads CASSIRTGGNSPLHF. CDR3 coding DNA: TGTGCCAGCAGCATTCGGACAGGGGGGAATTCACCCCTCCACTTT.

The chain is built from TRBV19 and TRBJ2-3; maybe TRBD2 (5 bases). The germline V gene has CDR1 LNHDA and CDR2 SQIVND (reference sequence). This CDR3 spans 15 amino acids. The V end lost 0 bases, the J end lost 5 bases, and 12 bases lay between the germline ends. The DNA for the CDR3 is TGTGCCAGTAGTATAGATCGGGCGGCGGGAGATACGCAGTATTTT. Translated, it gives CASSIDRAAGDTQYF.

Only a few counts were recorded for this clone. The chain employs TRBV2 and TRBJ1-1, with 8 bases aligning to TRBD1. The CDR3 consists of 13 residues. After removal of 7 bases from V and 10 bases from J, the junction contained 11 bases not matched to a gene. The germline V gene has CDR1 SNHLY and CDR2 FYNNEI. CDR3 bases: TGTGCCAGCACTCCCGGGACAGGTCTTAGAGCTTTCTTT. It specifies CASTPGTGLRAFF. Supplemented by reference TRBV2 and TRBJ1-1, the full variable domain reads EPEVTQTPSHQVTQMGQEVILRCVPISNHLYFYWYRQILGQKVEFLVSFYNNEISEKSEIFDDQFSVERPDGSNFTLKIRSTKLEDSAMYFCASTPGTGLRAFFGQGTRLTVV.

The chain recombines TRBV6-1 with TRBJ1-2, with D tentatively TRBD1 (6 bases). The CDR3 is 13 amino acids. V lost 2 bases and J lost 4, with 8 bases in between. Germline values: CDR1 MNHNS, CDR2 SASEGT. CDR3 in amino acids: CASSEQQGYGYTF. DNA of the CDR3: TGTGCCAGCAGTGAACAACAGGGCTATGGCTACACCTTC.

A note on this clone: At one boundary the junction diverges from the germline segment, which might be a read error. The V and J genes are TRBV5-4 and TRBJ1-1; 9 bases map to TRBD1. The CDR3 loop spans 18 amino acids. CDR1 and CDR2 (germline): SGHNT, YYREEE (reference sequence). CDR3 protein: CASSLLQGAPVRNNEAFF. The CDR3 bases are TGTGCCAGCAGCTTGTTACAGGGGGCGCCTGTAAGGAACAATGAAGCTTTCTTT.

The chain carries TRBV5-5 and TRBJ2-5; D is unresolved. The germline CDR1 and CDR2 sequences are SGHKS and YYEKEE (reference sequence). V gave up 5 bases and J gave up 4 bases, with 9 bases separating them. The CDR3 has 12 amino acids. The CDR3 sequence: CASRLVGETQYF. CDR3 DNA: TGTGCCAGCAGGCTAGTGGGAGAGACCCAGTACTTC.

The chain is built from TRBV29-1 and TRBJ1-4, with 7 bases fitting TRBD1. V lost 6 bases and J lost 0; bases outside the gene matches: 1. CDR3 length equals 13 residues. The germline V gene has CDR1 SQVTM and CDR2 ANQGSEA. The CDR3 loop reads CSVQGATNEKLFF. The CDR3 DNA is TGCAGCGTGCAGGGGGCAACTAATGAAAAACTGTTTTTT.

This clone was detected a few times. The CDR3 here is CASSLDRVNTEAFF. CDR3 DNA: TGCGCCAGCAGCTTGGACAGGGTGAACACTGAAGCTTTCTTT. This sequence joins TRBV5-1 and TRBJ1-1, with D possibly being TRBD1 (6 bases). Per the germline V gene, CDR1 is SGHRS and CDR2 is YFSETQ. Trimming removed 0 bases from V and 0 bases from J, with 6 bases in between. There are 14 residues in the CDR3.

The sample holds one count of this clone. The CDR3 DNA sequence: TGTGCCAGCAGCTTAGCGGCTAGCCCGTACCAAGAGACCCAGTACTTC. Translated, it gives CASSLAASPYQETQYF. The rearrangement joins TRBV7-9 to TRBJ2-5, with TRBD2 as a possible D gene (5 bases). V lost 0 bases and J lost 0, with 11 bases in between. The CDR3 contains 16 residues. Germline V gene lookup returns CDR1 SEHNR and CDR2 FQNEAQ (reference sequence).

CDR3 bases: TGTGCCAGCAGTGCCGTCCTAGCGGGGGGCCTCTTCTTC. Translated, it gives CASSAVLAGGLFF. The V and J genes are TRBV2 and TRBJ2-1; 11 bases line up with TRBD2. CDR3 length: 13 residues. Germline CDR1 and CDR2: SNHLY and FYNNEI. After removal of 4 bases from V and 16 bases from J, the junction contained 9 bases not matched to a gene.